This T cell receptor (beta chain) came from a study of cytomegalovirus exposure and HLA in healthy donors. Overall study results and limits: An analysis done earlier found most TCR beta V segments productive about 87% or about 30% of the time. Reportedly, fewer N-insertions than the 666-donor mean appeared in an Asian-associated ancestry cluster in a later analysis.

Unrecorded immune exposure was likely among donors, who were nominally healthy when sampled. This CDR3 comprises 15 residues. V shed 5 bases, J shed 6 bases, and the junction held 10 bases outside the gene matches. Germline values: CDR1 SEHNR, CDR2 FQNEAQ (reference sequence). This clone was detected only once. Its antigen is undetermined. The PCR made use of 60 Vbeta and 13 Jbeta primers. As handled by the study authors: Roughly 73 million unique TCR beta chains, around 11 million of them shared, were counted by a later analysis. The assay was immunoSEQ multiplex PCR, and TCRdb's table has in-frame clones only and misses some. V and J calls and clone size are given by that table; D and trimming were obtained from the DNA. This table has about 110,000 clones, 75% appearing once.

Sample: PBMCs. The origin of this receptor is a male donor in good health and CMV-seropositive. This chain links TRBV7-9 with TRBJ2-3; 8 nucleotides line up with TRBD1. The CDR3 bases are TGTGCCAGCAGCGCGTACAGGGGGATGGAGGATACGCAGTATTTT. Encoded protein: CASSAYRGMEDTQYF.